These T cell receptor beta chains were read from a single sample in a study of blood T cell repertoires in COVID-19. The assay was immunoSEQ multiplex PCR, and TCRdb's table has in-frame clones only and misses some. This table holds approximately 300,000 clones, approximately 84% found once. Specimen: PBMCs or T cells enriched from blood (not recorded which). Receptors were obtained from a woman younger than 35 who had recovered from COVID-19. Both conserved end residues are part of each CDR3. A D gene is named only where the DNA matches it firmly. Only some rows state a clone size, as once, few, many or a class for expanded clones.

CDR3aa,CDR3nt,abundance,j_gene,v_gene,d_gene
CASSAPTGGPGNTIYF,TGTGCCAGCAGCGCGCCCACAGGGGGCCCTGGAAACACCATATATTTT,-,TRBJ1-3,TRBV2,TRBD1
CASSYGHSNQPQHF,TGTGCCAGCAGTTACGGACACAGCAATCAGCCCCAGCATTTT,-,TRBJ1-5,TRBV6-5,-
CASSQGQGNYEQYF,TGCGCCAGCAGCCAAGGACAGGGCAACTACGAGCAGTACTTC,-,TRBJ2-7,TRBV4-1,TRBD1
CSVGRDSSEQFF,TGCAGCGTTGGGAGGGACAGCTCTGAGCAGTTCTTC,-,TRBJ2-1,TRBV29-1,-
CASSQGTVLNTEAFF,TGTGCCAGCAGCCAGGGGACAGTCCTGAACACTGAAGCTTTCTTT,-,TRBJ1-1,TRBV5-4,TRBD1
CASSQTGGTGELFF,TGCGCCAGCAGTCAAACAGGGGGCACCGGGGAGCTGTTTTTT,-,TRBJ2-2,TRBV4-1,TRBD1
CASSSRGPSDTEAFF,TGCGCCAGCAGCTCCAGGGGGCCGTCTGACACTGAAGCTTTCTTT,-,TRBJ1-1,TRBV5-1,TRBD1
CASSLALYTGELFF,TGTGCCAGCTCCCTAGCTCTGTACACCGGGGAGCTGTTTTTT,-,TRBJ2-2,TRBV6-5,-
CASSLRGLAFF,TGTGCCAGCAGTTTGCGGGGGTTGGCTTTCTTT,-,TRBJ1-1,TRBV28,-
CASSFPAGGLDEQFF,TGTGCCAGCAGTTTCCCTGCGGGAGGGTTGGATGAGCAGTTCTTC,-,TRBJ2-1,TRBV28,TRBD2
CASSTPRRAGGLDTEAFF,TGTGCCAGCAGCACCCCCCGGAGGGCAGGGGGTCTCGACACTGAAGCTTTCTTT,-,TRBJ1-1,TRBV7-8,TRBD1
CAWSALNTEAFF,TGTGCCTGGAGTGCGTTGAACACTGAAGCTTTCTTT,-,TRBJ1-1,TRBV30,-
CASSPKPRDRGVTDTQYF,TGTGCCAGCAGCCCCAAGCCCCGGGACAGGGGTGTCACAGATACGCAGTATTTT,few,TRBJ2-3,TRBV7-3,TRBD1
CASRSDMAYEQYF,TGTGCCAGCAGATCAGATATGGCCTACGAGCAGTACTTC,-,TRBJ2-7,TRBV28,-
CASNKGLYEKLFF,TGTGCCAGCAATAAAGGACTCTATGAAAAACTGTTTTTT,-,TRBJ1-4,TRBV6-5,-
CASRSPGQVGYTF,TGTGCCAGCAGAAGTCCGGGACAGGTTGGCTACACCTTC,-,TRBJ1-2,TRBV6-5,TRBD1
CASSQDPGQDEAFF,TGCGCCAGCAGCCAAGATCCGGGACAGGATGAAGCTTTCTTT,-,TRBJ1-1,TRBV4-1,TRBD1
CASSLAPGQTSYEQYF,TGTGCCAGCAGCTTGGCCCCGGGACAGACCTCCTACGAGCAGTACTTC,-,TRBJ2-7,TRBV5-5,TRBD1
CASRPDHRTGGIQPQHF,TGTGCCAGCAGGCCCGATCATCGGACAGGGGGAATTCAGCCCCAGCATTTT,-,TRBJ1-5,TRBV2,TRBD1
CASSLDGRATNEQFF,TGTGCCAGCAGCTTAGACGGGAGGGCTACAAATGAGCAGTTCTTC,-,TRBJ2-1,TRBV7-2,TRBD2
CASSRGGSDGYTF,TGCGCCAGTTCCCGAGGAGGGTCAGATGGCTACACCTTC,-,TRBJ1-2,TRBV5-1,-
CASSRPGGYTEAFF,TGTGCCAGTAGTAGGCCAGGGGGTTACACTGAAGCTTTCTTT,-,TRBJ1-1,TRBV19,TRBD1
CASSTGRYGYTF,TGTGCCAGCAGCACTGGGAGGTATGGCTACACCTTC,-,TRBJ1-2,TRBV13,-
CASSLLHTGNTIYF,TGTGCCAGCAGCTTATTACATACTGGAAACACCATATATTTT,-,TRBJ1-3,TRBV13,-
CASGLQETQYF,TGTGCTAGTGGTCTCCAAGAGACCCAGTACTTC,-,TRBJ2-5,TRBV12-5,-
CASSTARGETQYF,TGTGCCAGCAGCACGGCCCGGGGAGAGACCCAGTACTTC,-,TRBJ2-5,TRBV13,-
CASRDLRSGGFSNQPQHF,TGTGCCAGCAGAGATCTTAGGTCAGGGGGCTTTAGCAATCAGCCCCAGCATTTT,-,TRBJ1-5,TRBV28,TRBD1
CASSSPRRGFGEKLFF,TGTGCCAGCAGCTCCCCCCGGCGGGGGTTTGGTGAAAAACTGTTTTTT,-,TRBJ1-4,TRBV7-2,-
CASSSHLAGAKNIQYF,TGTGCCAGCAGCTCGCATCTAGCGGGAGCCAAAAACATTCAGTACTTC,-,TRBJ2-4,TRBV3-1/TRBV3-2,TRBD2
CASSDHIRGPNTGELFF,TGTGCCAGCAGTGACCACATCAGGGGCCCCAACACCGGGGAGCTGTTTTTT,once,TRBJ2-2,TRBV6-4,-
CASSKVRTGTDSYQETQYF,TGTGCCAGCAGCAAAGTAAGGACGGGGACAGACTCGTACCAAGAGACCCAGTACTTC,-,TRBJ2-5,TRBV21-1,-
CASRSGQDNERWAFF,TGCGCCAGCAGGTCGGGACAGGACAACGAAAGGTGGGCTTTCTTT,-,TRBJ1-1,TRBV5-1,TRBD1
CASSHTGGADTEAFF,TGTGCCAGCAGCCATACAGGGGGCGCGGACACTGAAGCTTTCTTT,-,TRBJ1-1,TRBV3-1/TRBV3-2,TRBD1
CASSTRGQNVQYF,TGTGCCAGTAGTACACGAGGACAGAACGTGCAGTACTTC,-,TRBJ2-7,TRBV19,-
CATSRNRVGQPQHF,TGTGCCACCAGCAGAAACAGGGTCGGGCAGCCCCAGCATTTT,-,TRBJ1-5,TRBV15,-
CASRNPGDYGYTF,TGTGCCAGCAGGAATCCAGGGGACTATGGCTACACCTTC,-,TRBJ1-2,TRBV5-5,-
CATSDRTGGFTGELFF,TGTGCCACCAGTGACCGGACAGGGGGATTCACCGGGGAGCTGTTTTTT,few,TRBJ2-2,TRBV24-1,TRBD1
CASSSRLLDSTDTQYF,TGTGCCAGCTCATCTCGACTTCTGGATAGCACAGATACGCAGTATTTT,once,TRBJ2-3,TRBV18,-
CAWSVQADTEAFF,TGTGCCTGGAGTGTGCAGGCCGACACTGAAGCTTTCTTT,-,TRBJ1-1,TRBV30,-
CASGLGDSPYGYTF,TGTGCTAGTGGTTTGGGGGACAGCCCCTATGGCTACACCTTC,-,TRBJ1-2,TRBV12-5,TRBD1
CASGAGAYEQYF,TGTGCCAGCGGGGCGGGGGCCTACGAGCAGTACTTC,once,TRBJ2-7,TRBV28,TRBD2